The TCR beta chain described here comes from a study of cytomegalovirus exposure and HLA in healthy donors. Study results and caveats: When analyzed later, a missense DCLRE1C variant was found to be linked to TCR beta V- and J-gene trimming. Later examination showed HLA-associated TCR beta chains had greater clonal expansion than equally common others.

This clone has just a few counts. Its antigen is currently unknown. This CDR3 has 17 amino acids. Germline CDR1 reads LNHNV; CDR2 reads YYDKDF (reference sequence). The study ran its PCR with 60 Vbeta and 13 Jbeta primers. The protocol was immunoSEQ multiplex PCR, while the TCRdb copy is restricted to in-frame clones and leaves out a portion. The table records about 200,000 clones, about 75% of them present only once. Participants comprised healthy donors of bone marrow. The clonotype comes from a male donor in good health and CMV-seronegative. The chain employs TRBV15 and TRBJ2-5, with TRBD2 as a possible D gene (6 bases). The J call is doubtful: the DNA matches TRBJ2-7 better. The specimen was PBMCs. The CDR3 DNA sequence: TGTGCCACCAGCAGAGATCCCCCAGACGGGAGCTCCTACGAGCAGTACTTC. Protein sequence: CATSRDPPDGSSYEQYF.